The clone carrying this TCR beta chain was counted many times. What it binds is unknown. The sample originates from a study of T-cell reconstitution after alpha-beta-depleted transplantation in children. Preparation of the TCRbeta library used unique molecular identifiers. TCRdb ran MiXCR on the PCR reads and lists one entry per CDR3 protein. The sample shows a few hundred thousand distinct CDR3 sequences, around 9.1% of them seen only once. The length of the CDR3 is 15 residues. V was pared by 7 bases and J by 0 bases, with 9 bases of the junction left unmatched. Study-level points and caveats: Newly made T cells mostly supplied T-cell counts and diversity one year after transplant. Reports say that about two months after transplant, the alpha-beta T cells came out of several hundred graft clones that had expanded. Surviving recipient T cells and thymic progenitors accounted for the high day-60 TCRbeta diversity observed in some patients.

Sequencing was performed on PBMCs, taken before TCRalphabeta/CD19-depleted stem cell transplant. This clonotype was obtained from a boy under three years old with acute myeloid leukemia, due to receive a stem cell transplant. The rearrangement uses TRBV12-3 or TRBV12-4 and TRBJ2-7; the match to TRBD1 covers 7 bases. CDR3 in amino acids: CASTSQGMGSYEQYF. The CDR3 coding sequence is TGTGCCAGCACCTCACAGGGGATGGGCTCCTACGAGCAGTACTTC.